A selection of T cell receptor beta chains follows, all from one sample in a study of cytomegalovirus exposure and HLA in healthy donors. Sequencing used immunoSEQ multiplex PCR; TCRdb keeps in-frame clones, though not all of them. The table records 110,000 or so clones, approximately 80% of them present only once. Sequencing input: PBMCs. The receptors were gathered from a man aged 18 to 30 in good health and CMV-seropositive. The CDR3 runs from the conserved cysteine through the conserved F or W. Each record gives: V gene, D gene, clone size, J gene, CDR3 DNA, CDR3 protein. The D gene is left open where the match is weak. Some rows mark clone size as missing; the rest say once, few, many or name a class of expanded clone.

V: TRBV29-1
D: -
size: -
J: TRBJ1-3
DNA: TGCAGCGTTGAAGAGAGCTCTGGAAACACCATATATTTT
CDR3: CSVEESSGNTIYF

V: TRBV6-5
D: -
size: -
J: TRBJ2-6
DNA: TGTGCCAGCACCCCCTCTGGGGCCAACGGCCTGACTTTC
CDR3: CASTPSGANGLTF

V: TRBV20-1
D: -
size: -
J: TRBJ2-7
DNA: TGCAGTGCTAGAGAGGACAGCGAGCAGTACTTC
CDR3: CSAREDSEQYF

V: TRBV27
D: TRBD2
size: -
J: TRBJ2-1
DNA: TGTGCCAGCAGTTTTGGACTAGCGGGAGACTACAATGAGCAGTTCTTC
CDR3: CASSFGLAGDYNEQFF

V: TRBV5-1
D: -
size: -
J: TRBJ2-3
DNA: TGCGCCAGCAGCTCCAGAGGGGATACGCAGTATTTT
CDR3: CASSSRGDTQYF

V: TRBV25-1
D: TRBD1
size: few
J: TRBJ1-5
DNA: TGTGCCAGCAGTCCTTCGCGACAGGGGGCAGGTCAGCCCCAGCATTTT
CDR3: CASSPSRQGAGQPQHF

V: TRBV2
D: -
size: -
J: TRBJ2-1
DNA: TGTGCCAGCAAACTTGATGAGCAGTTCTTC
CDR3: CASKLDEQFF

V: TRBV4-2
D: -
size: -
J: TRBJ1-5
DNA: TGTGCCAGCAGCCAAGATATGGCTCAAAGACTCAATCAGCCCCAGCATTTT
CDR3: CASSQDMAQRLNQPQHF

V: TRBV27
D: -
size: -
J: TRBJ1-2
DNA: TGTGCCAGCAGTTTGGGCAGGAACTATGGCTACACCTTC
CDR3: CASSLGRNYGYTF

V: TRBV27
D: -
size: -
J: TRBJ2-7
DNA: TGTGCCAGCAGTTTACCAGGGTCGGCCTACGAGCAGTACTTC
CDR3: CASSLPGSAYEQYF

V: TRBV30
D: TRBD1
size: -
J: TRBJ2-1
DNA: TGTGCCTGGAGTCGCTGGACAGGTCGGAATGAGCAGTTCTTC
CDR3: CAWSRWTGRNEQFF

V: TRBV19
D: TRBD1
size: -
J: TRBJ2-1
DNA: TGTGCCAGTAGTAAAGGACAGGGGAGCTCCTACAATGAGCAGTTCTTC
CDR3: CASSKGQGSSYNEQFF

V: TRBV7-8
D: -
size: -
J: TRBJ1-2
DNA: TGTGCCAGCAGCTTACACAGGGATGGCTACACCTTC
CDR3: CASSLHRDGYTF

V: TRBV7-9
D: TRBD1
size: few
J: TRBJ1-6
DNA: TGTGCCAGCAGCTATGGGACAGCTAATCATTCACCCCTCCACTTT
CDR3: CASSYGTANHSPLHF

V: TRBV5-1
D: -
size: -
J: TRBJ2-1
DNA: TGCGCCAGCAGCTGGATAGCGGTCCCCAGGCCCCATGAGCAGTTCTTC
CDR3: CASSWIAVPRPHEQFF

V: TRBV30
D: -
size: -
J: TRBJ1-5
DNA: TGTGCCTGGAGTGTAGAGAGGAATCAGCCCCAGCATTTT
CDR3: CAWSVERNQPQHF

V: TRBV10-1
D: TRBD1
size: -
J: TRBJ2-7
DNA: TGCGCCAGCAGTACAGGGGGCTTTTCAGACGAGCAGTACTTC
CDR3: CASSTGGFSDEQYF

V: TRBV6-5
D: TRBD1
size: -
J: TRBJ2-7
DNA: TGTGCCAGCAGACAACAGGGGAGCTCCTACGAGCAGTACTTC
CDR3: CASRQQGSSYEQYF

V: TRBV10-3
D: TRBD2
size: -
J: TRBJ2-1
DNA: TGTGCCATCAGTGAATGGACTAGCGGGAGCAATGAGCAGTTCTTC
CDR3: CAISEWTSGSNEQFF

V: TRBV19
D: TRBD1
size: few
J: TRBJ1-1
DNA: TGTGCCAGTAGTTTCAACAGGGGGATCACTGAAGCTTTCTTT
CDR3: CASSFNRGITEAFF

V: TRBV27
D: TRBD1
size: -
J: TRBJ1-3
DNA: TGTGCCAGCAGCCGGGACAGTGGAAACACCATATATTTT
CDR3: CASSRDSGNTIYF

V: TRBV4-1
D: -
size: -
J: TRBJ1-5
DNA: TGCGCCAGCAGCCAAGGAGCGGATAGCAATCAGCCCCAGCATTTT
CDR3: CASSQGADSNQPQHF

V: TRBV4-1
D: TRBD1
size: -
J: TRBJ1-5
DNA: TGCGCCAGCAGCCAAACCGCTTTTCGGGACAGGGGAGGGCAGCCCCAGCATTTT
CDR3: CASSQTAFRDRGGQPQHF

V: TRBV27
D: -
size: few
J: TRBJ1-4
DNA: TGTGCCAGCAGTTTCGTAAGTGCAGCTAATGAAAAACTGTTTTTT
CDR3: CASSFVSAANEKLFF

V: TRBV6-1
D: -
size: few
J: TRBJ2-7
DNA: TGTGCCAGCACCCCAATATCGGACTGGGTGTACGAGCAGTACTTC
CDR3: CASTPISDWVYEQYF

V: TRBV27
D: -
size: -
J: TRBJ2-2
DNA: TGTGCCAGCAGTCTTTCCTCAGTCGTGCGGGAGCTGTTTTTT
CDR3: CASSLSSVVRELFF

V: TRBV2
D: -
size: -
J: TRBJ2-7
DNA: TGTGCCAGCAGTGAGGGCAGGTACACCTACGAGCAGTACTTC
CDR3: CASSEGRYTYEQYF

V: TRBV2
D: -
size: -
J: TRBJ1-1
DNA: TGTGCCAGCAGTCTTCAGAGGGCTTCAGCTTTCTTT
CDR3: CASSLQRASAFF

V: TRBV28
D: -
size: few
J: TRBJ2-5
DNA: TGTGCCAGCAGTTTAATAGGGAGGGAGACCCAGTACTTC
CDR3: CASSLIGRETQYF

V: TRBV4-1
D: -
size: few
J: TRBJ2-1
DNA: TGCGCCAGCAGCCAACGGACTGTTCGCTCCTACAATGAGCAGTTCTTC
CDR3: CASSQRTVRSYNEQFF

V: TRBV27
D: -
size: few
J: TRBJ1-5
DNA: TGTGCCAGCAGTTTAAAAGACAGTCGACTCGGGAATCAGCCCCAGCATTTT
CDR3: CASSLKDSRLGNQPQHF

V: TRBV9
D: -
size: -
J: TRBJ1-6
DNA: TGTGCCAGCAGCGTAACTGTCGATTCACCCCTCCACTTT
CDR3: CASSVTVDSPLHF

V: TRBV30
D: -
size: -
J: TRBJ1-2
DNA: TGTGCCTGGACCCTGTTCAGGGGAGCCAACTATGGCTACACCTTC
CDR3: CAWTLFRGANYGYTF

V: TRBV14
D: TRBD1
size: -
J: TRBJ1-2
DNA: TGTGCCAGCAGCCAAGATCAAGGGGGCGCAGACTATGGCTACACCTTC
CDR3: CASSQDQGGADYGYTF

V: TRBV19
D: -
size: -
J: TRBJ1-4
DNA: TGTGCCAGTAGTGGGCGAAATGAAAAACTGTTTTTT
CDR3: CASSGRNEKLFF

V: TRBV7-8
D: TRBD2
size: -
J: TRBJ2-7
DNA: TGTGCCAGCAGCCGACTAGCGGGAACCTACGAGCAGTACTTC
CDR3: CASSRLAGTYEQYF

V: TRBV6-6
D: TRBD1
size: -
J: TRBJ1-2
DNA: TGTGCCAGCAGACCCCCCCTGGGACAGGGGATTTTCTACACCTTC
CDR3: CASRPPLGQGIFYTF

V: TRBV11-2
D: TRBD2
size: -
J: TRBJ2-2
DNA: TGTGCCAGCAGGGAATGGGGGGGACCCGGGGAGCTGTTTTTT
CDR3: CASREWGGPGELFF

V: TRBV7-8
D: TRBD1
size: -
J: TRBJ1-1
DNA: TGTGCCAGCAGCTCGGGACAGGCGAACACTGAAGCTTTCTTT
CDR3: CASSSGQANTEAFF

V: TRBV2
D: -
size: -
J: TRBJ2-1
DNA: TGTGCCAGCAGTATCCTGAATGAGCAGTTCTTC
CDR3: CASSILNEQFF

V: TRBV6-4
D: -
size: -
J: TRBJ1-1
DNA: TGTGCCAGCAGTGACTCGAGTCGGGGGGGGAACACTGAAGCTTTCTTT
CDR3: CASSDSSRGGNTEAFF

V: TRBV5-4
D: TRBD2
size: -
J: TRBJ2-2
DNA: TGTGCCAGCAGCTTGGGGTCGGGGGGGCCGAACACCGGGGAGCTGTTTTTT
CDR3: CASSLGSGGPNTGELFF

V: TRBV4-1
D: TRBD2
size: few
J: TRBJ2-1
DNA: TGCGCCAGCAGCCAAGGACCCGCGGGAGACCTCTTGGATGAGCAGTTCTTC
CDR3: CASSQGPAGDLLDEQFF

V: TRBV19
D: TRBD2
size: -
J: TRBJ2-5
DNA: TGTGCCAGTACACCCCTAGCGGGGACCCAAGAGACCCAGTACTTC
CDR3: CASTPLAGTQETQYF

V: TRBV5-1
D: -
size: -
J: TRBJ1-1
DNA: TGCGCCAGCAGCTTGGCTTCCTTTACAGGGAACACTGAAGCTTTCTTT
CDR3: CASSLASFTGNTEAFF

V: TRBV5-1
D: TRBD2
size: -
J: TRBJ2-1
DNA: TGCGCCAGCAGCCCAGCCAGCGGGGCCTCCTACAATGAGCAGTTCTTC
CDR3: CASSPASGASYNEQFF

V: TRBV15
D: -
size: -
J: TRBJ2-5
DNA: TGTGCCACCAGCCTTAGGGGGGGAGGGGAGACCCAGTACTTC
CDR3: CATSLRGGGETQYF

V: TRBV27
D: -
size: -
J: TRBJ2-7
DNA: TGTGCCAGCAGTTTAAGCAGGAATGCCTACGAGCAGTACTTC
CDR3: CASSLSRNAYEQYF

V: TRBV14
D: -
size: -
J: TRBJ2-7
DNA: TGTGCCAGCAGCCCACTACTTAGGACAACGGAGGGGCAGTACTTC
CDR3: CASSPLLRTTEGQYF

V: TRBV9
D: -
size: -
J: TRBJ1-6
DNA: TGTGCCAGCAGCCCTACAGGTGATTATAATTCACCCCTCCACTTT
CDR3: CASSPTGDYNSPLHF

V: TRBV7-6
D: TRBD2
size: -
J: TRBJ2-7
DNA: TGTGCCAGCAGCTTCTCTAGCGGGACCTACGAGCAGTACTTC
CDR3: CASSFSSGTYEQYF

V: TRBV19
D: TRBD1
size: -
J: TRBJ2-2
DNA: TGTGCCAGTAGTCCGCTCCGGGACAGGGGACCCGGGGAGCTGTTTTTT
CDR3: CASSPLRDRGPGELFF

V: TRBV2
D: -
size: -
J: TRBJ1-6
DNA: TGTGCCAGCAGCCAACGGCAGACTGGCTATAATTCACCCCTCCACTTT
CDR3: CASSQRQTGYNSPLHF

V: TRBV19
D: -
size: -
J: TRBJ2-7
DNA: TGTGCCAGTAGTATACTTATGCAGGGCTACGAGCAGTACTTC
CDR3: CASSILMQGYEQYF

V: TRBV14
D: -
size: -
J: TRBJ1-2
DNA: TGTGCCAGCAGCCCACTGGGGTACAGGGACTATGGCTACACCTTC
CDR3: CASSPLGYRDYGYTF